The clone carrying this T cell receptor beta chain occurred once. The antigen is undetermined. The CDR3 extends over 19 amino acids. Per the germline V gene, CDR1 is DFQATT and CDR2 is SNEGSKA (reference sequence). V lost 3 bases and J lost 5; bases outside the gene matches: 21. Sequencing was performed with immunoSEQ multiplex PCR; in TCRdb, only in-frame clones are kept and a portion is missing. The table includes 150,000 to 200,000 clones, 90% to 95% detected once. The data were taken from a study of T cell responses to AZD1222 COVID-19 vaccine. Findings and caveats of the study: Sampled repertoires all dated from after the peak T cell response. Baseline serostatus was positive in only five to seven AZD1222 recipients. Two doses of AZD1222 preceded a rise in Spike-specific TCR breadth and depth. Donors in the cohort were predominantly white British and more often female, and clonal diversity was possibly underestimated.

The source is an adult who received the AZD1222 COVID-19 vaccine. The chain joins TRBV20-1 to TRBJ2-3; 9 bases are a match to TRBD2. Sequenced material: peripheral blood, taken 28 days after the second AZD1222 dose. The CDR3 DNA sequence: TGCAGTGCTAGTTTTCTATCGCGGGAGGGCCCTTTGGCACAAGATACGCAGTATTTT. It encodes CSASFLSREGPLAQDTQYF.